Sequencing of this T cell receptor beta chain was carried out in a study of shared clonotypes between healthy human individuals. At the deep level, the assay was run. Sequencing was performed with immunoSEQ multiplex PCR; in TCRdb, only in-frame clones are kept and a portion is missing. The sample holds 2.3 million or so clones, approximately 93% seen once. The sequence was obtained from a young man in good health. Some clones in this sample may be carry-over from other donors' samples. The specimen sequenced was naive CD4+ T cells from PBMCs. Subset reported: CD45RA+ positively selected.

This chain's CDR3 is CASLSGRATDTQYF. The CDR3, as DNA: TGTGCCAGCCTTAGCGGGAGGGCCACAGATACGCAGTATTTT. The chain carries TRBV2 and TRBJ2-3, with 11 positions matching TRBD2. V trimming: 8 bases; J trimming: 2 bases; junction bases outside the gene matches: 3. Germline V lookup: CDR1 SNHLY, CDR2 FYNNEI. CDR3 length: 14 amino acids.